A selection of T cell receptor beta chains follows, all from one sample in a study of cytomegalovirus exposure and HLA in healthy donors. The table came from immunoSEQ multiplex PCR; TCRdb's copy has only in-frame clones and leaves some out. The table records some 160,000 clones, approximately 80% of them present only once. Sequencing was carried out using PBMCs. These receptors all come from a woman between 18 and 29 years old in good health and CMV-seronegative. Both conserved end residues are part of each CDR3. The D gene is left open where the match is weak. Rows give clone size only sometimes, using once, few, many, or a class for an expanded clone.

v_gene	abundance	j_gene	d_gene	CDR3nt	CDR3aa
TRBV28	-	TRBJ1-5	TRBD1	TGTGCCAGCAGTTTATTCCGGGACAGGGAGGCTCAGCCCCAGCATTTT	CASSLFRDREAQPQHF
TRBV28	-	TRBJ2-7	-	TGTGCCAGCAGTTTAAGTCAGAATCCCTCCTACGAGCAGTACTTC	CASSLSQNPSYEQYF
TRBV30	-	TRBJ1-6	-	TGTGCCTGGAGTGTACTCGGGTCCCAGTCACCCCTCCACTTT	CAWSVLGSQSPLHF
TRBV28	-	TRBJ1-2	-	TGTGCCAGCAGGGGAAGCCGGGGGGACTATGGCTACACCTTC	CASRGSRGDYGYTF
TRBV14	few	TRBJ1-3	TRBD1	TGTGCCAGCAGCCAAGCGACCGGGACAGAAGTTGGAAACACCATATATTTT	CASSQATGTEVGNTIYF
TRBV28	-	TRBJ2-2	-	TGTGCCAGCGGGGAGCGAACCGGGGAGCTGTTTTTT	CASGERTGELFF
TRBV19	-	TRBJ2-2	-	TGTGCCAGCAAGGATGGGGCGGTGAACACCGGGGAGCTGTTTTTT	CASKDGAVNTGELFF
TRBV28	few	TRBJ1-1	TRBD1	TGTGCCAGCAGTGACCTTATCCAGGACAGGGAGGGCATGAACACTGAAGCTTTCTTT	CASSDLIQDREGMNTEAFF
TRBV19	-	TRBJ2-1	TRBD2	TGTGCCAGCCGACTAGCGGGGGGGCCCGGGGAGCAGTTCTTC	CASRLAGGPGEQFF
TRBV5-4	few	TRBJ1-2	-	TGTGCCAGCAGCTTTGCTGCGGATGGCTACACCTTC	CASSFAADGYTF
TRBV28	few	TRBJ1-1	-	TGTGCCACCTGGTGGGGGGGTCGGAGGACTGAAGCTTTCTTT	CATWWGGRRTEAFF
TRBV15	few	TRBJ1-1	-	TGTGCCACCAGCAGAGATGGGTCCAGAGGTCGGACTTTCTTT	CATSRDGSRGRTFF
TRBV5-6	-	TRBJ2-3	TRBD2	TGTGCCAGCAGCCTTCGTAGCGGGGGGTTCACAGATACGCAGTATTTT	CASSLRSGGFTDTQYF
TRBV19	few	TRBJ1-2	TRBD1	TGTGCCAGCCAGGGGGCTAACTATGGCTACACCTTC	CASQGANYGYTF
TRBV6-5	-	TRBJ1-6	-	TGTGCCAGCAGTTCACAGAATTCACCCCTCCACTTT	CASSSQNSPLHF
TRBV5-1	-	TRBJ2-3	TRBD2	TGCGCCAGCAGCCCCCGGACTAGCGGGGGAACAGATACGCAGTATTTT	CASSPRTSGGTDTQYF
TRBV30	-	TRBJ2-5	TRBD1	TGTGCCATAACAGGGACAGTTGGGGAGACCCAGTACTTC	CAITGTVGETQYF
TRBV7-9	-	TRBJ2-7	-	TGTGCCAGCAGCAAGTCCAGGGGCCCCTACGAGCAGTACTTC	CASSKSRGPYEQYF
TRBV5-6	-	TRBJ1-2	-	TGTGCCAGCAGCTTATCAGGGAACTATGGCTACACCTTC	CASSLSGNYGYTF
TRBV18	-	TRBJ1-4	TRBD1	TGTGCCAGCTCACCACCTTCAGGGGGCGGTGAAAAACTGTTTTTT	CASSPPSGGGEKLFF
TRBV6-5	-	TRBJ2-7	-	TGTGCCAGCAGACCATACAACGTTCCCTACGAGCAGTACTTC	CASRPYNVPYEQYF
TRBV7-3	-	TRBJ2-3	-	TGTGCCAGCAGCTTGATGGGAGCAGATACGCAGTATTTT	CASSLMGADTQYF
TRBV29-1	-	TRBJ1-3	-	TGCAGCGTTGTCCTAGACACCATATATTTT	CSVVLDTIYF
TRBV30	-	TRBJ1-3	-	TGTGCCTGGAGTCTCGGACTTGGGGGGAACACCATATATTTT	CAWSLGLGGNTIYF
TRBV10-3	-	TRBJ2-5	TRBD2	TGTGCCATCAGTGATCGGACTAGCGGCAACCAAGAGACCCAGTACTTC	CAISDRTSGNQETQYF
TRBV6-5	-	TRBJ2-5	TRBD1	TGTGCCAGCAGTCCGAGGGGGCCTTCAGAGACCCAGTACTTC	CASSPRGPSETQYF
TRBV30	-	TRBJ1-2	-	TGTGCCTGGAGTAACCCCCGGTACGCCAACTATGGCTACACCTTC	CAWSNPRYANYGYTF
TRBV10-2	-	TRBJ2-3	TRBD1	TGCGCCAGCAGTGCCGGGACAGGGGAAGATACGCAGTATTTT	CASSAGTGEDTQYF
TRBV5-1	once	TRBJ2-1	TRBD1	TGCGCCAGCAGCTTGGCCGAGGGGGCTAGGAACAATGAGCAGTTCTTC	CASSLAEGARNNEQFF
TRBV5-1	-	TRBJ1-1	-	TGCGCCAGCAGCTTGCACGGAAACAGGGTTGAAGCTTTCTTT	CASSLHGNRVEAFF
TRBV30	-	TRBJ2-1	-	TGTGCCTGGATCCGCAAACCTACCGCCTACAATGAGCAGTTCTTC	CAWIRKPTAYNEQFF
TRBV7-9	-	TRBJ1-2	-	TGTGCCAGCAGCCTCACAGGGATCGGCTACACCTTC	CASSLTGIGYTF